A selection of T cell receptor beta chains follows, all from one sample in a study of T-cell reconstitution after alpha-beta-depleted transplantation in children. Using its own MiXCR run on the PCR reads, TCRdb lists one record per CDR3 protein. The sample shows some 290,000 distinct CDR3 sequences, approximately 9.6% of them seen only once. The material sequenced was PBMCs from the stem cell graft donor, taken from the stem cell graft. These receptors were collected from a human donor who donated a stem cell graft to a child with SCID. CDR3s include the opening cysteine and the closing phenylalanine or tryptophan. Not every row has a clone size; where given, it reads once, few, many or a size class.

J gene,clone size,V gene,CDR3 protein
TRBJ1-5,NA,TRBV27,CASSRSPDQPQHF
TRBJ1-2,NA,TRBV7-9,CASSLAGTVEGYTF
TRBJ2-2,NA,TRBV4-1,CASSRPDRGNTGELFF
TRBJ2-7,few,TRBV20-1,CSARDTSYEQYF
TRBJ2-7,few,TRBV29-1,CSVEEGTGVEQYF
TRBJ1-3,many,TRBV29-1,CSVEGEPGNTIYF
TRBJ2-7,few,TRBV29-1,CSVLTDRSYEQYF
TRBJ1-5,few,TRBV2,CASKGESNQPQHF
TRBJ2-7,few,TRBV20-1,CSALKGDFSYEQYF
TRBJ1-5,NA,TRBV18,CASSPTQASNQPQHF
TRBJ2-2,many,TRBV29-1,CSVVGGANTGELFF
TRBJ2-7,few,TRBV2,CATSGQGALLYEQYF
TRBJ2-1,NA,TRBV7-9,CASSLGDFHSSYNEQFF